This TCR beta chain was recorded in a study of early T cells in non-severe SARS-CoV-2 infection. Study overall: Sequenced material consisted of bulk RNA (from unsorted whole blood), and chains were unpaired.

At least ten counts were recorded for this clonotype. Its antigen is unknown. Individual cDNA molecules were tagged with unique molecular identifiers, the study reported. TCRdb re-derived calls from the 5' RACE reads in MiXCR, one entry per CDR3 protein. The table includes 50,000 to 60,000 distinct CDR3 sequences, around a tenth detected once. General study results and limits: Matching results from VDJdb favored anti-spike CD8 responses, leaving private and CD4 specificities undetected.

V lost 10 bases to trimming and J lost 6 bases, with 17 bases between them. Germline CDR1 is ENHRY and CDR2 is SYGVKD. This CDR3 region has 13 residues. The chain is built from TRBV10-3 and TRBJ2-3; no reliable D call. Sequences were obtained from whole blood. This clonotype originated in an adult who was a healthcare worker with PCR-confirmed SARS-CoV-2 infection or an uninfected control (not recorded which). The CDR3 loop reads CATWEPSWDTQYF. CDR3 DNA: TGTGCCACGTGGGAACCTTCATGGGATACGCAGTATTTT.